Listed here are 13 T cell receptor beta chains from one sample, sequenced in a study of blood T cell repertoires in COVID-19. Here immunoSEQ multiplex PCR was the method, and the copy in TCRdb shows in-frame clones only, minus some. The top ten hold around 4.2% of the sample, which has over 100,000 clones, around 89% seen once. Material: peripheral blood. Receptors were obtained from a man aged 55 to 70 with COVID-19, enrolled during active disease.

The CDR3 DNA follows: TGTGCCAGTTATAATAGGGGGCACTATGGCTACACCTTC. Amino acid sequence: CASYNRGHYGYTF. The chain employs TRBV7-9 and TRBJ1-2, with 7 bases fitting TRBD1. This CDR3 spans 13 amino acids. V shed 9 bases and J 3 bases; nucleotides not matched to a gene: 7. CDR1 and CDR2 (germline): SEHNR, FQNEAQ (reference sequence). The entire variable domain, with the rest obtained from reference TRBV7-9 and TRBJ1-2, is as follows: DTGVSQNPRHKITKRGQNVTFRCDPISEHNRLYWYRQTLGQGPEFLTYFQNEAQLEKSRLLSDRFSAERPKGSFSTLEIQRTEQGDSAMYLCASYNRGHYGYTFGSGTRLTVV.

The genes are TRBV7-2 and TRBJ1-1, with TRBD1 matching 9 bases. Germline V gene sequence: CDR1 SGHTA, CDR2 FQGNSA. V shed 4 bases and J 6 bases; nucleotides not matched to a gene: 6. The CDR3 loop spans 14 amino acids. DNA for the CDR3: TGTGCCAGCAGCTGGGACAGGGAGGAGCCTGAAGCTTTCTTT. It codes for CASSWDREEPEAFF.

The genes are TRBV21-1 and TRBJ1-2; the D call TRBD1 from the table was never checked on the DNA. TRBV21-1 constitutes a pseudogene. The CDR3 is made up of 16 amino acids. The CDR3 loop is CASGHATPRCSKGYTF. DNA of the CDR3: TGTGCCAGCGGCCATGCGACACCCCGCTGCTCGAAAGGCTACACCTTC.

The chain is built from TRBV28 and TRBJ2-7, with a tentative D call TRBD1 (5 bases). Trimming left V 4 bases short and J 5 bases short, with 15 bases between. The CDR3 has 14 residues. Per the germline V gene, CDR1 is MDHEN and CDR2 is SYDVKM. The CDR3 bases are TGTGCCAGCAGTTCACCCCAGGGTCGGAACGAGCAGTACTTC. Translating gives CASSSPQGRNEQYF.

This chain uses TRBV27 with TRBJ2-1; 15 bases line up with TRBD2. J was trimmed by 1 base and V by 2 bases; bases with no gene match: 6. Germline assignment: CDR1 MNHEY and CDR2 SMNVEV (reference sequence). The CDR3 sequence is 19 residues long. The DNA for the CDR3 is TGTGCCAGCAGTTTAATGGGGACTAGCGGGGGGACTTCCTACAATGAGCAGTTCTTC. It specifies CASSLMGTSGGTSYNEQFF.

The chain links TRBV7-9 to TRBJ2-4, with no clear D. Germline loops: CDR1 SEHNR, CDR2 FQNEAQ (reference sequence). V lost 1 base, J lost 4 bases, and 14 bases lay in between. CDR3 length equals 16 residues. Written as DNA, the CDR3 is TGTGCCAGCAGCTTAGACCAGGTCCCGGAAAAAAACATTCAGTACTTC. Protein: CASSLDQVPEKNIQYF. Full variable domain (missing parts from reference TRBV7-9 and TRBJ2-4): DTGVSQNPRHKITKRGQNVTFRCDPISEHNRLYWYRQTLGQGPEFLTYFQNEAQLEKSRLLSDRFSAERPKGSFSTLEIQRTEQGDSAMYLCASSLDQVPEKNIQYFGAGTRLSVL.

The chain couples TRBV4-1 to TRBJ2-7; D might be TRBD1 (5 bases). The germline V gene encodes CDR1 MGHRA and CDR2 YSYEKL. CDR3 length: 16 residues. With 5 bases removed from V and 6 bases from J, the gap between germline ends came to 23 bases. The CDR3 DNA reads TGCGCCAGCAGCTTATATCCGAAGGGGATCGAGTGCGAGCAGTACTTC. It specifies CASSLYPKGIECEQYF.

The rearrangement uses TRBV6-5 and TRBJ1-2, with a weak D call TRBD1 (5 bases). This CDR3 is built from 14 residues. The germline CDR1 and CDR2 sequences are MNHEY and SVGAGI. The germline V and J ends were trimmed by 6 bases and 0 bases, with 11 bases remaining between them. This chain's CDR3 is CASRIGAPNYGYTF. The CDR3 bases are TGTGCCAGCAGGATAGGGGCACCTAACTATGGCTACACCTTC.

This chain links TRBV12-3 or TRBV12-4 with TRBJ2-2; D not resolved. The CDR3 consists of 11 residues. V lost 6 bases and J 5 bases, leaving 4 bases between the germline ends. CDR3 DNA: TGTGCCAGCAGCACTACCGGGGAGCTGTTTTTT. Amino acids: CASSTTGELFF.

The chain is built from TRBV7-3 and TRBJ2-3; 13 nucleotides agree with TRBD2. Trimming took 5 bases from V and 5 from J; bases not matched to a gene: 16. This CDR3 is built from 19 residues. Looked up from germline, CDR1 is SGHTA and CDR2 is FQGTGA. This CDR3 is CASSLRGPGLAGSGDTQYF. The CDR3, as DNA: TGTGCCAGCAGCCTCCGGGGTCCGGGACTAGCGGGGAGTGGAGATACGCAGTATTTT.

This chain's CDR3 is CASSLNGPGQGAADTQYF. DNA for the CDR3: TGTGCCAGCAGCTTAAACGGACCTGGACAGGGGGCTGCAGATACGCAGTATTTT. The rearrangement joins TRBV7-3 to TRBJ2-3; 11 bases are a match to TRBD1. The germline CDR1 and CDR2 sequences are SGHTA and FQGTGA. V shed 1 base and J 4 bases; nucleotides not matched to a gene: 10. The CDR3 is made up of 18 amino acids.

The genes are TRBV10-1 and TRBJ1-1; the D gene is possibly TRBD1 (5 bases). The V and J ends lost 6 bases and 4 bases respectively, with 12 bases between them. Germline CDR1 and CDR2: WNHNN and SYGVQD (reference sequence). The CDR3 covers 13 residues. The CDR3 loop is CASRPQGGTEAFF. The CDR3 region has the DNA TGCGCCAGCAGGCCCCAGGGAGGCACTGAAGCTTTCTTT.

This clone was picked up one time. V usage is TRBV5-1 and J usage is TRBJ2-5, with 10 bases fitting TRBD1. CDR3 length: 13 amino acids. V lost 4 bases to trimming and J lost 9 bases; unmatched junction nucleotides: 6. Germline CDR1 is SGHRS and CDR2 is YFSETQ. For the CDR3, the DNA is TGCGCCAGCAGCGGGGACAGGGGTGAGGCCCAGTACTTC. Protein: CASSGDRGEAQYF.